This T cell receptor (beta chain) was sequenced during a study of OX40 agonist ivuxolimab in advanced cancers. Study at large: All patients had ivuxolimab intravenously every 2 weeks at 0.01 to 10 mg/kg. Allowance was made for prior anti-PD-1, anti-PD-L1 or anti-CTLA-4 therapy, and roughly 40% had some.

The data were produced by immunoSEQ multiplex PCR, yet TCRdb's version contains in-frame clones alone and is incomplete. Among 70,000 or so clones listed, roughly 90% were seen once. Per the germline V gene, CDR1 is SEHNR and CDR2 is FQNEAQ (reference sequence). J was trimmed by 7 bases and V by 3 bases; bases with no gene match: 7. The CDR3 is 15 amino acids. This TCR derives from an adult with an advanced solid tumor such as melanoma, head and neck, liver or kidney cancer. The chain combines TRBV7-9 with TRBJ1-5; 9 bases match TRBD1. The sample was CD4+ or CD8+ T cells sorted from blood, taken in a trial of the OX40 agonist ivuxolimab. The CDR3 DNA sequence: TGTGCCAGCAGCTTTGGGACAGGGTCGGAGCAGCCCCAGCATTTT. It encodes CASSFGTGSEQPQHF.